This T cell receptor (beta chain) was sequenced for a study of cytomegalovirus exposure and HLA in healthy donors. Study-level background: Approximately 77 million unique TCRs from HLA-typed donors were held in an early release of data. General study points: TCR beta V- and J-gene trimming, according to a later analysis, was linked to a missense DCLRE1C variant. The authors enumerated 150 to 200 TCR beta chains as linked to cytomegalovirus.

CDR3 length: 14 residues. V dropped 3 bases and J dropped 2 bases, with 8 bases sitting between them. Germline CDR1 reads MGHDK; CDR2 reads SYGVNS. PCR involved 60 Vbeta and 13 Jbeta primers. TCRdb's copy holds only in-frame clones and misses some; the assay was immunoSEQ multiplex PCR. The top ten hold 1.3% of the sample, which has fewer than 200,000 clones, about 77% seen once. Remarks on this clone: Its specificity is not known.

The TCR comes from a young man in good health and CMV-seronegative. Sequenced material: PBMCs. J is TRBJ2-1 and V is TRBV25-1, with no clear D. The CDR3: CASSDDAAYNEQFF. Written as DNA, the CDR3 is TGTGCCAGCAGTGATGATGCGGCCTACAATGAGCAGTTCTTC.